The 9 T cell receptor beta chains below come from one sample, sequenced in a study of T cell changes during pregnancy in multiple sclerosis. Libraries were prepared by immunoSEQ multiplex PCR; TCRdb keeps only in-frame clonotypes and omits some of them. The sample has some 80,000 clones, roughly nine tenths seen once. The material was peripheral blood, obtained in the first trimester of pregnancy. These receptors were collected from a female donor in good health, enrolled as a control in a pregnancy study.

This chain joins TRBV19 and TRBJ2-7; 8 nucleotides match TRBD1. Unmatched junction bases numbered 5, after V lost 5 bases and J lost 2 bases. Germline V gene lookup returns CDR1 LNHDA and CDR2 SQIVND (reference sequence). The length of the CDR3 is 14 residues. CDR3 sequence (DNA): TGTGCCAGTAGTCTGACAGGGGACGCCTACGAGCAGTACTTC. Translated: CASSLTGDAYEQYF.

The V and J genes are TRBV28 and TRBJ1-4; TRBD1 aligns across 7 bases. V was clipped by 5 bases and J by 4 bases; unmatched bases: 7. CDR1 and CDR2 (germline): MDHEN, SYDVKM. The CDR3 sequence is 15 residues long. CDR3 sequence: CASSLPTGYNEKLFF. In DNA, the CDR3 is TGTGCCAGCAGTCTACCGACAGGGTATAATGAAAAACTGTTTTTT.

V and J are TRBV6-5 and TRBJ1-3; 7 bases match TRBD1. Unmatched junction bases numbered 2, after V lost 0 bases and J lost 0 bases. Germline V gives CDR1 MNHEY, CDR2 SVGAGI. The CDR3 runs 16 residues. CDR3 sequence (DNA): TGTGCCAGCAGTTACTCGGGACAGATCTCTGGAAACACCATATATTTT. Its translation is CASSYSGQISGNTIYF.

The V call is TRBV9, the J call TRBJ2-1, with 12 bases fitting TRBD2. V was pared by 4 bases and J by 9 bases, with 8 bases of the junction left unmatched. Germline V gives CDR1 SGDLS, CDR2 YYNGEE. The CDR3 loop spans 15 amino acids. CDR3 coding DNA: TGTGCCAGCAGCCCTCTAGCGGGGGGGTCTGGTGAGCAGTTCTTC. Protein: CASSPLAGGSGEQFF.

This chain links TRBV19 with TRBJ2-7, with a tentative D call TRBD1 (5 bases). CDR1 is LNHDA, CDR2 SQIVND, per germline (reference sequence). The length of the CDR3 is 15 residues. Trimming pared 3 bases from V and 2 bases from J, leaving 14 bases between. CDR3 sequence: CASSITGRATYEQYF. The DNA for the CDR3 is TGTGCCAGTAGTATCACGGGCAGGGCCACCTACGAGCAGTACTTC.

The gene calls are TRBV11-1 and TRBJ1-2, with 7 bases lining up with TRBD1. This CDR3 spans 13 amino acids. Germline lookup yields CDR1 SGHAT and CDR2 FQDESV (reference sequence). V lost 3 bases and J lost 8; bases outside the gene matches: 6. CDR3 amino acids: CASSLGTAGGYTF. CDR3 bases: TGTGCCAGCAGCTTGGGGACAGCTGGGGGCTACACCTTC.

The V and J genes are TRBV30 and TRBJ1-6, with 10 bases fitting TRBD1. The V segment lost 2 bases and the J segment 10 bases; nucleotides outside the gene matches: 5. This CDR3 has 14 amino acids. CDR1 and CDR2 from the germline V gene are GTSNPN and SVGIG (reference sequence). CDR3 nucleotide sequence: TGTGCCTGGAGTCAGGGGACAGGGGCCTCACCCCTCCACTTT. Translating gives CAWSQGTGASPLHF.

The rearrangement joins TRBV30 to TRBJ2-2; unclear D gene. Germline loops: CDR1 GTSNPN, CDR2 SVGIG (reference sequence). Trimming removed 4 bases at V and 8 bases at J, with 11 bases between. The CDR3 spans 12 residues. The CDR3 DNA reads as TGTGCCTGGAAGAGTAACGGGGGGGAGCTGTTTTTT. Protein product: CAWKSNGGELFF.

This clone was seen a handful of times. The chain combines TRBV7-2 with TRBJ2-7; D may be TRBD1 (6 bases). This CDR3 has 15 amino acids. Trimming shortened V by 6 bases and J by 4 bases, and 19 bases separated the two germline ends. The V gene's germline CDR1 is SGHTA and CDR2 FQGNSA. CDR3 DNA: TGTGCCAGCAGAACAGGGATTAGTGGGTCGTACGAGCAGTACTTC. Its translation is CASRTGISGSYEQYF.